This T cell receptor (beta chain) was documented in a study of shared clonotypes between healthy human individuals. Across the whole study: Per-donor plates numbered three CD4 naive, three CD4 memory, two CD8 naive and one CD8 memory.

Comments on this clone: Its antigen is not known.

The authors split each subset's genomic DNA evenly across several immunoSEQ plates. Profiling relied on immunoSEQ multiplex PCR, and the TCRdb table lists in-frame clones only, not all of them. The repertoire holds 2.3 million or so clones, 80% to 95% seen once, with approximately 0.4% in the top ten. Germline loops: CDR1 LNHNV, CDR2 YYDKDF (reference sequence). The junction had 5 bases not matched to a gene; V was cut back by 3 bases and J by 6 bases. The CDR3 loop spans 13 amino acids. The study, taken as a whole, reports: Blood was the only sampled material, and tissue repertoires likely differ. Across a handful of donors, naive CD4 shared roughly 5%, naive CD8 more than 3%, memory CD4 2.3%, memory CD8 about 0.38%.

The TCR was taken from a man in his late teens or twenties in good health. Some clones in this sample may be carry-over from other donors' samples. The sequenced sample consisted of naive CD4+ T cells from PBMCs. Subset of the sample: CD45RA+ positively selected. The gene calls are TRBV15 and TRBJ2-7, with 7 positions matching TRBD1. The CDR3 protein is CATSSDRVREQYF. CDR3 coding DNA: TGTGCCACCAGCAGCGACAGGGTTCGCGAGCAGTACTTC.